One sample yielded the 21 T cell receptor beta chains listed below, sequenced in a study of T cell repertoires in cytomegalovirus infection. TCRdb reprocessed the reads via MiXCR and lists one record per CDR3 protein. The sample lists about 83,000 distinct CDR3 sequences, about 29% seen once, with approximately 71% in the top ten. These receptors' targets are unknown. The sample in question was CD8+ T cells from cultured PBMCs, obtained from culture after CMV antigen stimulation. Source of these receptors: a human donor in good health (CMV status not recorded). Some clones in this sample may be carry-over from other donors' samples.

V is TRBV5-4 and J is TRBJ2-2; D may be TRBD2 (5 bases). This CDR3 has 14 amino acids. Trimming took off 2 bases at V and 1 base at J, with 6 bases between the two ends. The germline V gene encodes CDR1 SGHNT and CDR2 YYREEE (reference sequence). The CDR3 sequence: CASSLAENTGELFF. The CDR3 DNA follows: TGTGCCAGCAGCTTAGCGGAGAACACCGGGGAGCTGTTTTTT.

The V and J genes are TRBV29-1 and TRBJ1-3; D is undetermined. The CDR3 sequence is 16 residues long. Trimming removed 0 bases at V and 4 bases at J, with 16 bases between. The germline V gene has CDR1 SQVTM and CDR2 ANQGSEA. The CDR3 DNA follows: TGCAGCGTTGAAGAACCCCCCAGAGGGCCCGGAAACACCATATATTTT. Translated, it gives CSVEEPPRGPGNTIYF. Filled out from reference TRBV29-1 and TRBJ1-3, the complete variable domain reads SAVISQKPSRDICQRGTSLTIQCQVDSQVTMMFWYRQQPGQSLTLIATANQGSEATYESGFVIDKFPISRPNLTFSTLTVSNMSPEDSSIYLCSVEEPPRGPGNTIYFGEGSWLTVV.

The gene calls are TRBV27 and TRBJ2-1, with 10 bases lining up with TRBD2. Trimming at V came to 7 bases and at J to 7 bases, leaving 7 bases not matched to a gene. The CDR3 consists of 14 residues. Germline V lookup: CDR1 MNHEY, CDR2 SMNVEV (reference sequence). Here the CDR3 reads CASIKSGGANEQFF. The CDR3, as DNA: TGTGCCAGCATAAAGAGCGGGGGGGCGAATGAGCAGTTCTTC.

This sequence joins TRBV5-1 and TRBJ2-7, with 7 bases lining up with TRBD1. CDR1 is SGHRS, CDR2 YFSETQ, per germline. The ends lost 3 bases at V and 2 bases at J; junction bases unmatched: 11. This CDR3 spans 16 amino acids. For the CDR3, the DNA is TGCGCCAGCAGCTCAAGTCCCGGGACAGTTACCTACGAGCAGTACTTC. This sequence encodes CASSSSPGTVTYEQYF.

There are a few counts of this clonotype. The genes are TRBV27 and TRBJ2-5; 7 positions match TRBD1. The CDR3 length is 16 residues. CDR1 and CDR2 (germline): MNHEY, SMNVEV (reference sequence). V lost 5 bases to trimming and J lost 5 bases; unmatched junction nucleotides: 14. CDR3 amino acids: CASSLTGNEGVETQYF. The CDR3 DNA sequence: TGTGCCAGCAGTCTGACAGGGAATGAAGGTGTTGAGACCCAGTACTTC.

This clonotype was observed many times. V gene TRBV27 combines with J gene TRBJ2-1; D not certain. This CDR3 is built from 15 residues. V lost 5 bases and J 4 bases, leaving 15 bases between the germline ends. The germline V gene has CDR1 MNHEY and CDR2 SMNVEV (reference sequence). The CDR3 region is CASSPDAAVYNEQFF. CDR3 DNA: TGTGCCAGCAGTCCGGACGCCGCGGTGTACAATGAGCAGTTCTTC.

The CDR3 loop is CASSTKFLGDDEQYF. The CDR3, as DNA: TGTGCCAGCAGCACCAAATTCCTGGGGGACGACGAGCAGTACTTC. The chain has TRBV7-8 and TRBJ2-7; D may correspond to TRBD1 or TRBD2 (5 bases each). Per germline, CDR1 SGHVS and CDR2 FQNEAQ. CDR3 length: 15 residues. V was clipped by 5 bases and J by 5 bases, with 19 bases between them.

The gene calls are TRBV28 and TRBJ1-1; D is perhaps TRBD1 (5 bases). Germline-derived CDR1 and CDR2 are MDHEN and SYDVKM. The CDR3 consists of 17 residues. The V end was cut by 6 bases, the J end by 0 bases, with 20 bases between. The CDR3 sequence is CASRSNPGLQVNTEAFF. The CDR3, as DNA: TGTGCCAGCAGGTCTAATCCGGGGCTCCAAGTGAACACTGAAGCTTTCTTT.

The sample holds a few counts of this clonotype. The chain couples TRBV19 to TRBJ1-5, with unresolved D. Germline V lookup: CDR1 LNHDA, CDR2 SQIVND (reference sequence). There are 14 residues in the CDR3. V dropped 3 bases and J dropped 0 bases, with 6 bases sitting between them. The CDR3 bases are TGTGCCAGTAGTATCATGAATAGCAATCAGCCCCAGCATTTT. Its protein is CASSIMNSNQPQHF.

The rearrangement joins TRBV28 to TRBJ2-3; possible D gene TRBD1, 5 bases. The germline V gene encodes CDR1 MDHEN and CDR2 SYDVKM. V was pared by 6 bases and J by 0 bases, with 13 bases between. The CDR3 covers 15 residues. CDR3 in amino acids: CASSPDIPSTDTQYF. The CDR3 DNA follows: TGTGCCAGCAGCCCGGACATCCCAAGCACAGATACGCAGTATTTT.

Ten or more counts support this clonotype. The DNA of the CDR3 is TGTGCCAGCAGCTTACTAGGGGGCGAATTCTACGAGCAGTACTTC. The encoded protein is CASSLLGGEFYEQYF. The rearrangement uses TRBV5-6 and TRBJ2-7; TRBD1 aligns across 7 bases. Trimming took 2 bases from V and 3 from J; bases not matched to a gene: 8. The V gene's germline CDR1 is SGHDT and CDR2 YYEEEE. CDR3 length equals 15 residues.

The table lists this clonotype with a few counts. The V call is TRBV7-9, the J call TRBJ2-4; TRBD1 is a possible D gene (6 bases). CDR1 is SEHNR, CDR2 FQNEAQ, per germline (reference sequence). The V gene lost 5 bases and the J gene lost 0 bases, with 11 bases spanning the gap. The CDR3 sequence is 15 residues long. CDR3 sequence (DNA): TGTGCCAGCAGCCCGGACAGTTTAGCCAAAAACATTCAGTACTTC. It yields the protein CASSPDSLAKNIQYF.

This clonotype was counted a single time. The rearrangement uses TRBV7-8 and TRBJ1-2, with D maybe TRBD1 (5 bases). V shed 6 bases and J shed 6 bases, with 11 bases lying between them. This CDR3 has 12 amino acids. CDR1 is SGHVS, CDR2 FQNEAQ, per germline. CDR3 loop: CASSIGGDGYTF. The CDR3 DNA is TGTGCCAGCAGTATAGGAGGGGATGGCTACACCTTC.

The V call is TRBV2, the J call TRBJ2-7; no firm D call. The CDR3 runs to 10 residues. Germline values: CDR1 SNHLY, CDR2 FYNNEI. V gave up 8 bases and J gave up 3 bases, with 5 bases separating them. The CDR3 nucleotides read TGTGCCAGCTCACTCTACGAGCAGTACTTC. Its protein is CASSLYEQYF.

This clonotype is deemed medium-sized. The chain recombines TRBV7-8 with TRBJ2-5; 9 positions match TRBD2. The V gene end was trimmed by 1 base and the J gene end by 4 bases; junction bases not matched to a gene: 4. The CDR3 covers 15 residues. The germline CDR1 and CDR2 sequences are SGHVS and FQNEAQ. CDR3 bases: TGTGCCAGCAGCTTAGGAGCTAGCGGGGTAGAGACCCAGTACTTC. Amino acids: CASSLGASGVETQYF.

This clonotype appeared many times. The V call is TRBV19, the J call TRBJ1-1; D uncertain. From germline, CDR1 is LNHDA and CDR2 SQIVND (reference sequence). CDR3 size: 13 residues. Trimming removed 7 bases at V and 2 bases at J, with 11 bases between. The CDR3 DNA follows: TGTGCCAGTACGGCAAACCTAAACACTGAAGCTTTCTTT. It codes for CASTANLNTEAFF.

This clonotype was picked up a small number of times. The V and J genes are TRBV27 and TRBJ2-5; D not resolved. V was trimmed by 4 bases and J by 3 bases, leaving 9 bases between them. The CDR3 runs to 13 residues. The germline V gene has CDR1 MNHEY and CDR2 SMNVEV (reference sequence). The CDR3 reads CASSSKVEETQYF. The DNA for the CDR3 is TGTGCCAGCAGTTCGAAGGTAGAAGAGACCCAGTACTTC.

This clonotype has only a few counts. The chain recombines TRBV20-1 with TRBJ1-1; TRBD1 matches at 8 bases. V was pared by 5 bases and J by 4 bases, with 6 bases of the junction left unmatched. The CDR3 covers 13 residues. Germline CDR1 DFQATT, CDR2 SNEGSKA (reference sequence). This CDR3 reads CSAGGQGGTEAFF. The CDR3 DNA reads as TGCAGTGCTGGTGGACAGGGCGGCACTGAAGCTTTCTTT.

This clonotype was detected many times. This chain joins TRBV7-2 and TRBJ1-2, with D tentatively TRBD1 (5 bases). Germline lookup yields CDR1 SGHTA and CDR2 FQGNSA. The CDR3 has 15 amino acids. Trimming left V 5 bases short and J 4 bases short, with 17 bases between. The CDR3 sequence is CASSPGGVEGYGYTF. The CDR3, as DNA: TGTGCCAGCAGCCCCGGGGGAGTGGAGGGCTATGGCTACACCTTC.

V usage is TRBV19 and J usage is TRBJ1-2; weak D call: TRBD1 (5 bases). Per germline, CDR1 LNHDA and CDR2 SQIVND (reference sequence). This CDR3 comprises 12 residues. Trimming stripped 10 bases from V and 4 bases from J, with 13 bases between. CDR3: CATRGGSYGYTF. The CDR3 DNA reads as TGTGCCACCCGGGGGGGTTCCTATGGCTACACCTTC.

This clonotype has just a few counts. This chain joins TRBV14 and TRBJ1-4; no reliable D call. The germline V gene encodes CDR1 SGHDN and CDR2 FVKESK. This CDR3 has 16 residues. V was shortened by 0 bases and J by 5 bases, with 13 bases between the two germline ends. CDR3 residues: CASSQDQDGGNEKLFF. The DNA of the CDR3 is TGTGCCAGCAGCCAAGATCAGGATGGCGGGAATGAAAAACTGTTTTTT. Looking up the rest from reference TRBV14 and TRBJ1-4 gives the full variable domain: EAGVTQFPSHSVIEKGQTVTLRCDPISGHDNLYWYRRVMGKEIKFLLHFVKESKQDESGMPNNRFLAERTGGTYSTLKVQPAELEDSGVYFCASSQDQDGGNEKLFFGSGTQLSVL.